This TCR beta chain stems from a study of blood T cell repertoires in COVID-19. The CDR3 totals 19 residues. Germline V gene lookup returns CDR1 SEHNR and CDR2 FQNEAQ (reference sequence). The V and J ends lost 3 bases and 0 bases, in that order; junction bases with no gene match: 14. Sequenced by immunoSEQ multiplex PCR; TCRdb stores in-frame clones only, minus some. This table has roughly 250,000 clones, 65% to 80% appearing once. The sequence derives from a woman aged 40 to 49 with active or convalescent COVID-19. The sample comprised peripheral blood. The V gene is TRBV7-9, the J gene TRBJ1-5; TRBD1 aligns across 7 bases. CDR3 loop: CASSFLAGQFIYSNQPQHF. The CDR3 DNA is TGTGCCAGCAGCTTTTTGGCGGGACAGTTTATTTATAGCAATCAGCCCCAGCATTTT.